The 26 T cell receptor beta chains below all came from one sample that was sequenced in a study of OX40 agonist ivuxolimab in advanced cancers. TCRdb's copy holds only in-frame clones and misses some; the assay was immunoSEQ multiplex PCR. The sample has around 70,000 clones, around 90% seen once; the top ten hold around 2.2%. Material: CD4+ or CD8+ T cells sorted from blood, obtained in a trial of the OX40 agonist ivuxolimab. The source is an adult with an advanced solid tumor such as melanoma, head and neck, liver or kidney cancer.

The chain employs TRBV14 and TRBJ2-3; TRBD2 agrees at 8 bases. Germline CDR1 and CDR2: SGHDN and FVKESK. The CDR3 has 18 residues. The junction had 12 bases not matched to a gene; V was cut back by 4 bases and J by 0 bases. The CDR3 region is CASSLRRSGGASTDTQYF. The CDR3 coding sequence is TGTGCCAGCAGCCTCAGGAGAAGCGGGGGTGCTAGCACAGATACGCAGTATTTT.

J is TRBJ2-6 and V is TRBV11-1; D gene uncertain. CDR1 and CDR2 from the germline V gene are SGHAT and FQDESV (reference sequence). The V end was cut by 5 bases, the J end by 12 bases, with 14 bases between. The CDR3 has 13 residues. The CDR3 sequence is CASSPPSSAVLTF. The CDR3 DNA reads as TGTGCCAGCAGCCCCCCAAGTTCGGCCGTCCTGACTTTC.

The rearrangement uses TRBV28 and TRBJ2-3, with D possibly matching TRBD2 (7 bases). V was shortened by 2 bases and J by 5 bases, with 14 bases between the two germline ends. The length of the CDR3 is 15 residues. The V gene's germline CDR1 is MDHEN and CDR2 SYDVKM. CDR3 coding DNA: TGTGCCAGCAGTTTAGGGGGGGCCGATTTAGATACGCAGTATTTT. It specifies CASSLGGADLDTQYF.

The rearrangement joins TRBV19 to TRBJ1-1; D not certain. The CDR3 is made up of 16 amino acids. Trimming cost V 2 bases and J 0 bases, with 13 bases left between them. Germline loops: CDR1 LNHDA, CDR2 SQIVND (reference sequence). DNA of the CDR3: TGTGCCAGTAGTATAAGATCGAGTTTAATGAACACTGAAGCTTTCTTT. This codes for CASSIRSSLMNTEAFF. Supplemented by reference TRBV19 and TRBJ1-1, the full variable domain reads DGGITQSPKYLFRKEGQNVTLSCEQNLNHDAMYWYRQDPGQGLRLIYYSQIVNDFQKGDIAEGYSVSREKKESFPLTVTSAQKNPTAFYLCASSIRSSLMNTEAFFGQGTRLTVV.

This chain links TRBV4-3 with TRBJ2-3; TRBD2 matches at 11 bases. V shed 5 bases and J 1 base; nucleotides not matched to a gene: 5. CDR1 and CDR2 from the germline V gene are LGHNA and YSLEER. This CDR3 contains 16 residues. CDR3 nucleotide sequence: TGCGCCAGCAGCTTACTAGCGGGAGTGGGCACAGATACGCAGTATTTT. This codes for CASSLLAGVGTDTQYF.

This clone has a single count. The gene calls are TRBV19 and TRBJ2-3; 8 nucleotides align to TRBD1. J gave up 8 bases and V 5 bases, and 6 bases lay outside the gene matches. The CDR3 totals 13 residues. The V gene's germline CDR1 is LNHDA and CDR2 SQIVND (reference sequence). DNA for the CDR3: TGTGCCAGTAGTCCGGACAGGGCGGGTACGCAGTATTTT. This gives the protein CASSPDRAGTQYF.

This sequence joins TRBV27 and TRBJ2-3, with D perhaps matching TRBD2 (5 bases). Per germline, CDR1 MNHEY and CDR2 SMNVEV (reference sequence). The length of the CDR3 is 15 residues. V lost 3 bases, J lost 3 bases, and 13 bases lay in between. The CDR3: CASSFAGASTDTQYF. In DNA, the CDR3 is TGTGCCAGCAGTTTCGCGGGTGCTTCGACAGATACGCAGTATTTT.

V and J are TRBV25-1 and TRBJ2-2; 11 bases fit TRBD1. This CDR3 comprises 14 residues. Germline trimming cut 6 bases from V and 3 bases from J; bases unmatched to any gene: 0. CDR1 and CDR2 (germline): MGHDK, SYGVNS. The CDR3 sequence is CASRGQGDTGELFF. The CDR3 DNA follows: TGTGCCAGCAGGGGACAGGGGGACACCGGGGAGCTGTTTTTT.

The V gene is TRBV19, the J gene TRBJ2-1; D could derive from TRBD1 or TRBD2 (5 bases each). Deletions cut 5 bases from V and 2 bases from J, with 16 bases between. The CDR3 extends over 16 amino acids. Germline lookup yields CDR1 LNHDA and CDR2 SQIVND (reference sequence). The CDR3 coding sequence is TGTGCCAGTAGTTCTGGCGAGGGGCCAACCTACAATGAGCAGTTCTTC. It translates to CASSSGEGPTYNEQFF.

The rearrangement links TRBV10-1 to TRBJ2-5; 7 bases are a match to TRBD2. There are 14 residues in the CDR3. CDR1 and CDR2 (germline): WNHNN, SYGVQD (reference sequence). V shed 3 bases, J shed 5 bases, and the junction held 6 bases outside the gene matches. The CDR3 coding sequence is TGCGCCAGCAGTGACCGACTAGCCGGGGAGACCCAGTACTTC. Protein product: CASSDRLAGETQYF.

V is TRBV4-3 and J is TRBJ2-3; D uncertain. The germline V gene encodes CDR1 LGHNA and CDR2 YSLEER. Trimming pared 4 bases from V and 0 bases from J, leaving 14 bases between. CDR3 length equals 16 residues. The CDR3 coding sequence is TGCGCCAGCAGCCGTCGGACGGTCGATAGCACAGATACGCAGTATTTT. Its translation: CASSRRTVDSTDTQYF.

CDR3: CASSYRTGDGYTF. The CDR3 region has the DNA TGTGCCAGCAGTTACCGGACAGGGGATGGCTACACCTTC. This chain joins TRBV6-5 and TRBJ1-2; 9 nucleotides agree with TRBD1. Germline CDR1 MNHEY, CDR2 SVGAGI. This CDR3 has 13 amino acids. Unmatched junction bases numbered 1, after V lost 2 bases and J lost 6 bases.

The CDR3 DNA is TGTGCCAGCAGCTTAAATCCAGGGGTGGGCTCTGAAGCTTTCTTT. Its protein product is CASSLNPGVGSEAFF. V is TRBV7-3 and J is TRBJ1-1; possibly TRBD1 for D (6 bases). V dropped 1 base and J dropped 6 bases, with 15 bases sitting between them. Germline values: CDR1 SGHTA, CDR2 FQGTGA. The CDR3 sequence is 15 residues long.

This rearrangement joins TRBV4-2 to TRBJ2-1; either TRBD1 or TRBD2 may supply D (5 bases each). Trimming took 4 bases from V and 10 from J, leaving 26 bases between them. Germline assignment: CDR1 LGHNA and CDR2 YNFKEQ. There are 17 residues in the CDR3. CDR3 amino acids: CASSPLMGGGAQLEQFF. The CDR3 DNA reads TGTGCCAGCAGCCCCCTAATGGGTGGGGGAGCTCAATTGGAGCAGTTCTTC.

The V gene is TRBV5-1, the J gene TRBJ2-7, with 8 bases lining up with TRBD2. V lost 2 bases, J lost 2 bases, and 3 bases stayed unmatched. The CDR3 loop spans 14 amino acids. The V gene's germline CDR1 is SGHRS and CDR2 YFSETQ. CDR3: CASSLSGGTYEQYF. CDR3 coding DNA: TGCGCCAGCAGCTTAAGCGGGGGTACCTACGAGCAGTACTTC.

The CDR3 sequence is CAISGTRDNMNTEAFF. CDR3 in DNA: TGTGCCATCAGCGGGACCCGGGACAACATGAACACTGAAGCTTTCTTT. This chain connects TRBV10-3 to TRBJ1-1; D perhaps matches TRBD1 (6 bases). This CDR3 is 16 amino acids long. Germline V gives CDR1 ENHRY, CDR2 SYGVKD. V lost 6 bases and J lost 0, with 17 bases in between.

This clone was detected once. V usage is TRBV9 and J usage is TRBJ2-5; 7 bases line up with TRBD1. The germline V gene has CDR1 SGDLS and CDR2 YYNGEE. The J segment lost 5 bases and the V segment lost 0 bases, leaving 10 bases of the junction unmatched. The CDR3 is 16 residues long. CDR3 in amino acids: CASSVAQGGPWETQYF. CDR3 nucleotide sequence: TGTGCCAGCAGCGTAGCTCAAGGGGGCCCCTGGGAGACCCAGTACTTC.

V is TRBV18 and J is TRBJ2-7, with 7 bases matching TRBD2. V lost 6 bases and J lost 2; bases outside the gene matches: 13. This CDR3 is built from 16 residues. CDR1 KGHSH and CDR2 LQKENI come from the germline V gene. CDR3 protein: CASSLSLAEFPYEQYF. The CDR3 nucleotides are TGTGCCAGCTCCCTCTCCCTAGCGGAGTTTCCCTACGAGCAGTACTTC.

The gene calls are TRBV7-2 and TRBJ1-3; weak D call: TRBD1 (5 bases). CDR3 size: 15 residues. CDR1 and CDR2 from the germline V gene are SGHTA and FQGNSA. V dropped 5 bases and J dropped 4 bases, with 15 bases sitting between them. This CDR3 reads CASSISPPGGNTIYF. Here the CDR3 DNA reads TGTGCCAGCAGCATCTCTCCCCCAGGGGGAAACACCATATATTTT.

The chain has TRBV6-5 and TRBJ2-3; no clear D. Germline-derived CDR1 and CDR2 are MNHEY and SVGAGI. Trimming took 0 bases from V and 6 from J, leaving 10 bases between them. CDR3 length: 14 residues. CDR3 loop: CASSYSRSRDTQYF. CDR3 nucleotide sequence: TGTGCCAGCAGTTACTCTCGCTCCAGGGATACGCAGTATTTT.

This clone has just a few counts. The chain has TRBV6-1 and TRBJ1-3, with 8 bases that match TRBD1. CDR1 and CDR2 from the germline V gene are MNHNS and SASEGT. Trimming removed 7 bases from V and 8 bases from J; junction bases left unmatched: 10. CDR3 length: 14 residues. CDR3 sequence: CASTTGTGLHTIYF. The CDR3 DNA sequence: TGTGCCAGCACTACAGGGACAGGACTGCACACCATATATTTT.

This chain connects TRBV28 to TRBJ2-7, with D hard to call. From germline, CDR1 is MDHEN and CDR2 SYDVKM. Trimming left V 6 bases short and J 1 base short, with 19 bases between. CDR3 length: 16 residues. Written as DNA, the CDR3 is TGTGCCAGCAGCAGACTGGACGGAACCCTATCCTACGAGCAGTACTTC. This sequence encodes CASSRLDGTLSYEQYF.

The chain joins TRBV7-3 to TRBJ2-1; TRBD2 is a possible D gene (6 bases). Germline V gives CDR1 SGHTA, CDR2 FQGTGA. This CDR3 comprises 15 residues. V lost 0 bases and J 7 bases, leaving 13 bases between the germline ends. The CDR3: CASSLTGLSGNEQFF. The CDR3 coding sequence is TGTGCCAGCAGCTTAACGGGCCTTAGCGGAAATGAGCAGTTCTTC.

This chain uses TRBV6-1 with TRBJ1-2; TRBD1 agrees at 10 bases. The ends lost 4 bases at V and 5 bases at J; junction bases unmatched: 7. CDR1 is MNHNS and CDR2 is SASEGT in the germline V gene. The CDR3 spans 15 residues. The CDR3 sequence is CASSVGQGVGYGYTF. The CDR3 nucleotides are TGTGCCAGCAGTGTCGGACAGGGGGTCGGGTATGGCTACACCTTC.

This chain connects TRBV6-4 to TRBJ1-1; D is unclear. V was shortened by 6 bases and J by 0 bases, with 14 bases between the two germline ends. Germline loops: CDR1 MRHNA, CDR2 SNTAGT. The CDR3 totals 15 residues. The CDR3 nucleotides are TGTGCCAGCAGCGCCGAAGGTGCGATGAACACTGAAGCTTTCTTT. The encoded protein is CASSAEGAMNTEAFF.

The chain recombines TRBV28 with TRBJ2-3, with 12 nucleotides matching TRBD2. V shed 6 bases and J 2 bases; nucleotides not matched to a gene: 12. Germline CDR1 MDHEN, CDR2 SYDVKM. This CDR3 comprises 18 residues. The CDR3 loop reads CASSGIGSSGGATDTQYF. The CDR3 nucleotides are TGTGCCAGCAGCGGGATTGGTTCTAGCGGGGGGGCCACAGATACGCAGTATTTT.